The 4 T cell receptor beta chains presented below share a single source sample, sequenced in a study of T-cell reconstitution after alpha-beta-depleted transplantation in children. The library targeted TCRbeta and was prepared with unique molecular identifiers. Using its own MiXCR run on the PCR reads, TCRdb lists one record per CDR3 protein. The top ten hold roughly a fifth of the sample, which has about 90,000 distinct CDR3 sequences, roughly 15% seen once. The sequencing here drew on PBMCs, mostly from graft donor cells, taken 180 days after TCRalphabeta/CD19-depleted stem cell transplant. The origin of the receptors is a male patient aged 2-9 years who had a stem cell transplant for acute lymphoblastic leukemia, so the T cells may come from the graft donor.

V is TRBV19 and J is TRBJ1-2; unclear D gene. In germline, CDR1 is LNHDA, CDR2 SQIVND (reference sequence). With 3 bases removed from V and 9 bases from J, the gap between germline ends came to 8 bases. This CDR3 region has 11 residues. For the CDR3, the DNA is TGTGCCAGTAGTATTTATAATAGCTACACCTTC. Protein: CASSIYNSYTF.

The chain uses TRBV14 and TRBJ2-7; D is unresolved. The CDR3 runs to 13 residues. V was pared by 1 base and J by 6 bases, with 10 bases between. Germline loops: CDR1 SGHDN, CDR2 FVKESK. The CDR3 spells CASSQVQSFEQYF. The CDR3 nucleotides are TGTGCCAGCAGCCAAGTACAGAGCTTCGAGCAGTACTTC. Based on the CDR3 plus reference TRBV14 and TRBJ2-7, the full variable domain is EAGVTQFPSHSVIEKGQTVTLRCDPISGHDNLYWYRRVMGKEIKFLLHFVKESKQDESGMPNNRFLAERTGGTYSTLKVQPAELEDSGVYFCASSQVQSFEQYFGPGTRLTVT.

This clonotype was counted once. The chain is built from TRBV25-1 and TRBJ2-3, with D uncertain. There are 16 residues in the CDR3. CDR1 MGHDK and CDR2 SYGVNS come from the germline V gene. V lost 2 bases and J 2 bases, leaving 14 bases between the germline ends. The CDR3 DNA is TGTGCCAGCAGTGAAAAGGGCACTTACCCCACAGATACGCAGTATTTT. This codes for CASSEKGTYPTDTQYF. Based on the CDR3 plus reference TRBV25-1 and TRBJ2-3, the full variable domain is EADIYQTPRYLVIGTGKKITLECSQTMGHDKMYWYQQDPGMELHLIHYSYGVNSTEKGDLSSESTVSRIRTEHFPLTLESARPSHTSQYLCASSEKGTYPTDTQYFGPGTRLTVL.

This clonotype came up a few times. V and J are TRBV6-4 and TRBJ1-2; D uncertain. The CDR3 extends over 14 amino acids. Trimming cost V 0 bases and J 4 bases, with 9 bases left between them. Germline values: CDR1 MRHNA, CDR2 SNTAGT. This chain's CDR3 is CASSDSTSSYGYTF. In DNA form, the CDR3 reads TGTGCCAGCAGTGACTCGACCAGTTCCTATGGCTACACCTTC.